Below, 7 T cell receptor beta chains from the same sample are listed, as sequenced in a study of blood T cell repertoires in COVID-19. Clones were read by immunoSEQ multiplex PCR, and TCRdb kept only the in-frame ones, dropping some. The sample lists around 94,000 clones; roughly nine tenths were seen once. Sequenced: peripheral blood. Source of these receptors: a woman aged 50 to 65 with COVID-19, enrolled during active disease.

The V call is TRBV9, the J call TRBJ1-3; 7 nucleotides agree with TRBD1. This CDR3 comprises 16 residues. Germline V CDR1 and CDR2: SGDLS, YYNGEE. The trim removed 3 bases at V and 0 bases at J, leaving 6 bases unmatched. The DNA for the CDR3 is TGTGCCAGCAGCGCCCCGGGACAGAGCTCTGGAAACACCATATATTTT. This encodes CASSAPGQSSGNTIYF.

V is TRBV6-1 and J is TRBJ1-2; D is uncertain. V lost 3 bases, J lost 4 bases, and 12 bases lay in between. Germline V lookup: CDR1 MNHNS, CDR2 SASEGT. This CDR3 is 14 amino acids long. The CDR3 region has the DNA TGTGCCAGCAGTGAGGCAGCAGACATCTATGGCTACACCTTC. This codes for CASSEAADIYGYTF.

This sequence joins TRBV19 and TRBJ2-7, with 9 bases fitting TRBD1. The CDR3 loop spans 16 amino acids. V lost 6 bases and J lost 5; bases outside the gene matches: 14. The germline V gene has CDR1 LNHDA and CDR2 SQIVND (reference sequence). The CDR3 DNA reads TGTGCCAGTAGCACCTATCGGGACAGGGTTTTGGACGAGCAGTACTTC. Translated: CASSTYRDRVLDEQYF.

The chain carries TRBV3-1 (or the pseudogene TRBV3-2) and TRBJ1-1; 8 bases line up with TRBD1. The CDR3 length is 14 residues. The V segment lost 5 bases and the J segment 1 base; nucleotides outside the gene matches: 3. The germline V gene encodes CDR1 LGHDT and CDR2 YNNKEL (reference sequence). The CDR3, as DNA: TGTGCCAGCAGCAACACAGGGGGGAACACTGAAGCTTTCTTT. This codes for CASSNTGGNTEAFF.

The chain couples TRBV10-3 to TRBJ1-1; D is perhaps TRBD1 (6 bases). The CDR3 runs to 14 residues. The V end was cut by 5 bases, the J end by 3 bases, with 13 bases between. CDR1 is ENHRY, CDR2 SYGVKD, per germline. CDR3 nucleotide sequence: TGTGCCATCAGTTTTACAGGGAGAGACACTGAAGCTTTCTTT. As protein: CAISFTGRDTEAFF.

V is TRBV9 and J is TRBJ1-4; 11 nucleotides align to TRBD1. The J segment lost 7 bases and the V segment lost 2 bases, leaving 4 bases of the junction unmatched. Germline V gene sequence: CDR1 SGDLS, CDR2 YYNGEE. The CDR3 has 15 residues. The CDR3 region is CASSVDGTGGEKLFF. CDR3 in DNA: TGTGCCAGCAGCGTCGATGGGACAGGGGGTGAAAAACTGTTTTTT.

The V call is TRBV11-1, the J call TRBJ2-1, with unresolved D. Germline values: CDR1 SGHAT, CDR2 FQDESV (reference sequence). Deletions cut 1 base from V and 3 bases from J, with 10 bases between. This CDR3 comprises 15 residues. The CDR3 here is CASSLGRGFYNEQFF. The DNA for the CDR3 is TGTGCCAGCAGCTTAGGCAGAGGCTTCTACAATGAGCAGTTCTTC.